Sequencing of this T cell receptor (beta chain) was carried out in a study of blood T cell repertoires in COVID-19. Study-level background: Samples came from the United States, Italy and Spain, spanning acute and convalescent COVID-19.

The CDR3 is 18 amino acids. V lost 3 bases and J lost 7; bases outside the gene matches: 18. Germline V gene lookup returns CDR1 KGHSH and CDR2 LQKENI. The Seattle patients joined while their infection was active and were tracked longitudinally afterward. Original analysis: Quantification of nucleated cells was approximated via reference gene primer amplification. This table comes from immunoSEQ multiplex PCR, and its TCRdb copy is limited to in-frame clones, with some not included. V, J and clone size are taken as reported in that table, and D and trimming were inferred from the DNA itself. The sample includes tens of thousands of clones, approximately 85% seen only once; the top ten take around 2.9%.

The specimen sequenced was peripheral blood. The clonotype originates from a woman older than 75 with COVID-19, enrolled during active disease. V gene TRBV18 combines with J gene TRBJ2-1; 7 bases agree with TRBD2. The CDR3 bases are TGTGCCAGCTCACCTTATCTCTGGCCTAGCGGTACACGGAATGAGCAGTTCTTC. Translated, it gives CASSPYLWPSGTRNEQFF. The variable domain in full, with the rest retrieved from reference TRBV18 and TRBJ2-1, is NAGVMQNPRHLVRRRGQEARLRCSPMKGHSHVYWYRQLPEEGLKFMVYLQKENIIDESGMPKERFSAEFPKEGPSILRIQQVVRGDSAAYFCASSPYLWPSGTRNEQFFGPGTRLTVL.